This passage covers 6 T cell receptor beta chains from one sample sequenced in a study of T cell responses to AZD1222 COVID-19 vaccine. This table comes from immunoSEQ multiplex PCR, and its TCRdb copy is limited to in-frame clones, with some not included. The sample carries 170,000 or so clones, 90% to 95% recorded once. Specimen: peripheral blood, collected on day 0 of AZD1222 vaccination. The origin of the receptors is an adult in good health.

The chain uses TRBV6-5 and TRBJ1-1; no firm D call. The CDR3 is 16 amino acids. Germline V CDR1 and CDR2: MNHEY, SVGAGI. V lost 0 bases and J 4 bases, leaving 15 bases between the germline ends. CDR3: CASSYSLGVESTEAFF. Here the CDR3 DNA reads TGTGCCAGCAGTTACTCGTTGGGAGTAGAGAGCACTGAAGCTTTCTTT.

This sequence joins TRBV7-6 and TRBJ1-2; D gene unclear. Trimming took 3 bases from V and 0 from J, leaving 11 bases between them. This CDR3 spans 15 amino acids. Germline assignment: CDR1 SGHVS and CDR2 FNYEAQ. CDR3: CASSFSTTTNYGYTF. The CDR3 DNA is TGTGCCAGCAGCTTCTCAACGACAACTAACTATGGCTACACCTTC. Full variable domain (rest looked up from reference TRBV7-6 and TRBJ1-2): GAGVSQSPRYKVTKRGQDVALRCDPISGHVSLYWYRQALGQGPEFLTYFNYEAQQDKSGLPNDRFSAERPEGSISTLTIQRTEQRDSAMYRCASSFSTTTNYGYTFGSGTRLTVV.

This chain connects TRBV7-9 to TRBJ2-5; 8 nucleotides align to TRBD1. Germline V CDR1 and CDR2: SEHNR, FQNEAQ (reference sequence). With V trimmed by 6 bases and J by 5 bases, 11 bases remained unmatched. The CDR3 has 15 residues. CDR3 bases: TGTGCCAGCAGGCAGAAGACAGGGGAGGTCGAGACCCAGTACTTC. Translation: CASRQKTGEVETQYF.

The chain joins TRBV29-1 to TRBJ1-1, with D perhaps TRBD1 (6 bases). The CDR3 totals 13 residues. Germline assignment: CDR1 SQVTM and CDR2 ANQGSEA. V lost 4 bases to trimming and J lost 4 bases, with 13 bases between them. This CDR3 reads CSVGQAVRTEAFF. DNA of the CDR3: TGCAGCGTTGGACAGGCAGTTCGCACTGAAGCTTTCTTT.

The gene calls are TRBV11-2 and TRBJ1-2; possible D gene TRBD1, 5 bases. Between the trimmed V and J ends, which lost 5 bases and 2 bases, there was a span of 15 bases. Germline-derived CDR1 and CDR2 are SGHAT and FQNNGV. The CDR3 totals 15 residues. As DNA, the CDR3 is TGTGCCAGCAGCCCGATACAGGTAGCCAACTATGGCTACACCTTC. Translating gives CASSPIQVANYGYTF.

The chain recombines TRBV7-9 with TRBJ1-3; TRBD1 matches 7 bases. V trimming: 5 bases; J trimming: 0 bases; junction bases outside the gene matches: 4. Germline V gene data show CDR1 as SEHNR and CDR2 as FQNEAQ (reference sequence). The CDR3 is 15 residues long. CDR3 loop: CASSRGQPSGNTIYF. For the CDR3, the DNA is TGTGCCAGCAGCCGGGGACAGCCCTCTGGAAACACCATATATTTT.